These 19 T cell receptor beta chains share one sample of origin, sequenced in a study of technical replicates of blood from a handful of donors. Assay: immunoSEQ multiplex PCR; the TCRdb copy retains only in-frame clones and omits some. The sample gives 50,000 to 60,000 clones, about 95% of which show up once; approximately 2.9% is in the top ten. Sequencing used PBMCs. These receptors all come from a human donor in good health. Some clones in this sample may be carry-over from other donors' samples.

The chain is built from TRBV19 and TRBJ1-1; no clear D gene. CDR1 is LNHDA, CDR2 SQIVND, per germline (reference sequence). The CDR3 sequence is 15 residues long. V was shortened by 3 bases and J by 5 bases, with 16 bases between the two germline ends. DNA of the CDR3: TGTGCCAGTAGTATGACGGGCTCGGGGTTGACTGAAGCTTTCTTT. It encodes CASSMTGSGLTEAFF.

This sequence joins TRBV6-5 and TRBJ1-5, with D maybe TRBD1 (6 bases). V lost 5 bases and J lost 6, with 17 bases in between. Germline loops: CDR1 MNHEY, CDR2 SVGAGI. This CDR3 contains 15 residues. The CDR3 region has the DNA TGTGCCAGCAGTAAATCTACAGGGTCGGGTCAGCCCCAGCATTTT. Amino acid sequence: CASSKSTGSGQPQHF.

This chain links TRBV7-9 with TRBJ2-3; 9 nucleotides agree with TRBD1. The CDR3 sequence is 16 residues long. Germline loops: CDR1 SEHNR, CDR2 FQNEAQ (reference sequence). Trimming cost V 5 bases and J 0 bases; bases outside gene matches: 6. This CDR3 reads CASSKGDRDSTDTQYF. CDR3 bases: TGTGCCAGCAGCAAAGGGGACAGGGATAGCACAGATACGCAGTATTTT.

The J gene is TRBJ1-6, the V gene TRBV5-1, with D unclear. The CDR3 runs 14 residues. The V gene's germline CDR1 is SGHRS and CDR2 YFSETQ. V was shortened by 3 bases and J by 14 bases, with 18 bases between the two germline ends. The CDR3 DNA reads TGCGCCAGCAGCTCTGGGCCGGGGAGTTCCACCCTCCACTTT. Its translation is CASSSGPGSSTLHF.

This rearrangement joins TRBV5-1 to TRBJ2-5, with 12 bases identical to TRBD1. Trimming cost V 5 bases and J 5 bases; bases outside gene matches: 4. The CDR3 length is 14 residues. The V gene's germline CDR1 is SGHRS and CDR2 YFSETQ. CDR3 DNA sequence: TGCGCCAGCAGTCCGGGACAGGGGGCCGAGACCCAGTACTTC. Its protein is CASSPGQGAETQYF.

The chain links TRBV9 to TRBJ2-1, with 8 nucleotides matching TRBD1. The CDR3 sequence is 13 residues long. Trimming removed 3 bases from V and 10 bases from J; junction bases left unmatched: 6. Per germline, CDR1 SGDLS and CDR2 YYNGEE. This chain's CDR3 is CASSGSTGVEQFF. CDR3 nucleotides: TGTGCCAGCAGCGGATCGACAGGGGTCGAGCAGTTCTTC.

This sequence joins TRBV19 and TRBJ2-1; D uncertain. Germline V CDR1 and CDR2: LNHDA, SQIVND (reference sequence). The CDR3 is made up of 13 amino acids. The ends were cut back, 8 bases at V and 6 bases at J, with 14 bases in the middle. CDR3 nucleotide sequence: TGTGCCAGTTCCGATAGCCGCCGCAATGAGCAGTTCTTC. Its protein product is CASSDSRRNEQFF.

This chain joins TRBV19 and TRBJ2-7, with D maybe TRBD2 (5 bases). V lost 2 bases, J lost 0 bases, and 8 bases lay in between. The CDR3 contains 14 residues. The germline CDR1 and CDR2 sequences are LNHDA and SQIVND (reference sequence). This chain's CDR3 is CASSITGSSYEQYF. DNA for the CDR3: TGTGCCAGTAGTATAACGGGGAGCTCCTACGAGCAGTACTTC.

The chain links TRBV13 to TRBJ1-1; D uncertain. Germline-derived CDR1 and CDR2 are PRHDT and FYEKMQ (reference sequence). V was trimmed by 3 bases and J by 1 base, leaving 9 bases between them. This CDR3 has 14 amino acids. The CDR3 coding sequence is TGTGCCAGCAGCTTCCCAGAAGAGAACACTGAAGCTTTCTTT. Amino acids: CASSFPEENTEAFF.

The chain carries TRBV25-1 and TRBJ1-1; D ambiguous. Trimming stripped 6 bases from V and 3 bases from J, with 11 bases between. Per the germline V gene, CDR1 is MGHDK and CDR2 is SYGVNS. The CDR3 consists of 13 residues. CDR3 in DNA: TGTGCCAGCAGAGAGGAGGGCCACACTGAAGCTTTCTTT. Its translation is CASREEGHTEAFF.

V gene TRBV4-3 combines with J gene TRBJ1-6; a possible D gene is TRBD1 (5 bases). Trimming shortened V by 1 base and J by 5 bases, and 6 bases separated the two germline ends. Germline CDR1 and CDR2: LGHNA and YSLEER. The length of the CDR3 is 14 residues. CDR3 amino acids: CASSQGRDNSPLHF. The DNA of the CDR3 is TGCGCCAGCAGCCAAGGCAGGGATAATTCACCCCTCCACTTT.

The chain employs TRBV4-1 and TRBJ2-5; possible D gene TRBD2, 6 bases. Trimming removed 3 bases at V and 5 bases at J, with 16 bases between. The V gene's germline CDR1 is MGHRA and CDR2 YSYEKL. This CDR3 has 15 residues. CDR3 residues: CASSHIPGTGETQYF. DNA of the CDR3: TGCGCCAGCAGCCACATCCCAGGGACTGGCGAGACCCAGTACTTC.

The rearrangement uses TRBV29-1 and TRBJ1-1; TRBD1 agrees at 7 bases. Unmatched junction bases numbered 5, after V lost 7 bases and J lost 0 bases. From germline, CDR1 is SQVTM and CDR2 ANQGSEA. This CDR3 is 13 amino acids long. The DNA for the CDR3 is TGCAGCGCCCTGGGACAGATGAACACTGAAGCTTTCTTT. This encodes CSALGQMNTEAFF.

This chain links TRBV7-6 with TRBJ2-7; TRBD1 is a possible D gene (5 bases). The CDR3 extends over 14 amino acids. Germline assignment: CDR1 SGHVS and CDR2 FNYEAQ. V lost 3 bases, J lost 3 bases, and 12 bases lay in between. The CDR3: CASSLGQGGYEQYF. The DNA of the CDR3 is TGTGCCAGCAGCTTGGGGCAGGGTGGCTACGAGCAGTACTTC.

This chain joins TRBV5-1 and TRBJ1-4, with D possibly TRBD1 on 5 matching bases. This CDR3 contains 15 residues. Trimming removed 4 bases from V and 0 bases from J, with 10 bases in between. In germline, CDR1 is SGHRS, CDR2 YFSETQ. CDR3 residues: CASSVSQATNEKLFF. The CDR3 region has the DNA TGCGCCAGCAGCGTCTCACAGGCAACTAATGAAAAACTGTTTTTT.

The chain joins TRBV5-6 to TRBJ1-1, with D unclear. CDR3 length: 11 amino acids. Germline lookup yields CDR1 SGHDT and CDR2 YYEEEE. With 4 bases removed from V and 6 bases from J, the gap between germline ends came to 7 bases. DNA of the CDR3: TGTGCCAGCAGCAGGGAGTCTGAAGCTTTCTTT. Its protein is CASSRESEAFF.

CDR3 loop: CASSSYQDRAQYF. DNA of the CDR3: TGTGCCAGCAGCTCCTACCAAGACAGGGCGCAGTATTTT. The V and J genes are TRBV7-3 and TRBJ2-3; 7 nucleotides line up with TRBD1. This CDR3 region has 13 residues. Germline loops: CDR1 SGHTA, CDR2 FQGTGA. The J segment lost 10 bases and the V segment lost 4 bases, leaving 8 bases of the junction unmatched.

The CDR3 DNA reads as TGTGCCAGCAGCTCCGGGGGGACAGGGGGCTACGAGCAGTACTTC. It yields the protein CASSSGGTGGYEQYF. The chain recombines TRBV6-1 with TRBJ2-7, with 11 bases matching TRBD1. V gave up 6 bases and J gave up 3 bases; unmatched junction bases: 7. The CDR3 has 15 amino acids. Germline-derived CDR1 and CDR2 are MNHNS and SASEGT.

This clone was detected once. The chain combines TRBV30 with TRBJ2-3; TRBD2 agrees at 8 bases. The V and J ends lost 4 bases and 4 bases, in that order; junction bases with no gene match: 16. This CDR3 comprises 17 residues. CDR1 is GTSNPN and CDR2 is SVGIG in the germline V gene (reference sequence). CDR3 DNA: TGTGCCTGGACGGTGGGATTAGCGGGAAATCGGGCAGATACGCAGTATTTT. The encoded protein is CAWTVGLAGNRADTQYF.